The 15 T cell receptor beta chains given below trace back to one sample, sequenced in a study of siplizumab effects on memory and regulatory T cells. TCRdb's copy holds only in-frame clones and misses some; the assay was immunoSEQ multiplex PCR. The sample consists of more than 90,000 clones, around 90% of them appearing once. Input material: non-Treg CD4+ T cells sorted from blood. The receptors derive from a human donor in good health.

The chain combines TRBV10-1 with TRBJ1-1; perhaps TRBD1 as D (5 bases). Germline assignment: CDR1 WNHNN and CDR2 SYGVQD (reference sequence). This CDR3 contains 16 residues. Trimming shortened V by 0 bases and J by 4 bases, and 15 bases separated the two germline ends. The DNA for the CDR3 is TGCGCCAGCAGTGAGTCTCTGCCAGGGAAGGGCACTGAAGCTTTCTTT. As protein: CASSESLPGKGTEAFF.

V usage is TRBV30 and J usage is TRBJ1-1; D remains unclear. Germline V gives CDR1 GTSNPN, CDR2 SVGIG (reference sequence). The CDR3 loop spans 14 amino acids. Trimming took 3 bases from V and 0 from J, leaving 11 bases between them. The CDR3 reads CAWSVRLMNTEAFF. The CDR3, as DNA: TGTGCCTGGAGCGTCAGACTGATGAACACTGAAGCTTTCTTT.

This chain uses TRBV7-9 with TRBJ2-5, with 8 bases lining up with TRBD2. With V trimmed by 5 bases and J by 5 bases, 10 bases remained unmatched. The CDR3 consists of 15 residues. Germline CDR1 is SEHNR and CDR2 is FQNEAQ (reference sequence). The CDR3 reads CASSNDREGRETQYF. DNA for the CDR3: TGTGCCAGCAGCAACGACCGGGAGGGCCGGGAGACCCAGTACTTC.

The rearrangement uses TRBV11-3 and TRBJ1-1; TRBD1 matches at 7 bases. Germline-derived CDR1 and CDR2 are SGHNT and YENEEA. The junction had 9 bases not matched to a gene; V was cut back by 3 bases and J by 5 bases. The CDR3 runs to 15 residues. In DNA form, the CDR3 reads TGTGCCAGCAGCTTCAGTCCCGGGACAGAAACTGAAGCTTTCTTT. Its protein product is CASSFSPGTETEAFF.

V usage is TRBV30 and J usage is TRBJ1-1, with a tentative D call TRBD1 (6 bases). The V end lost 3 bases, the J end lost 5 bases, and 25 bases lay between the germline ends. The CDR3 covers 17 residues. CDR1 is GTSNPN, CDR2 SVGIG, per germline (reference sequence). The CDR3, as DNA: TGTGCCTGGAGATCACCCCCGGGGCAGGGAGGGGGTACTGAAGCTTTCTTT. This encodes CAWRSPPGQGGGTEAFF.

The gene calls are TRBV27 and TRBJ1-6; D might be TRBD1 (5 bases). This CDR3 has 14 residues. The V end was cut by 4 bases, the J end by 4 bases, with 8 bases between. Looked up from germline, CDR1 is MNHEY and CDR2 is SMNVEV (reference sequence). CDR3 bases: TGTGCCAGCAGTTGGGGGGGGTATAATTCACCCCTCCACTTT. It yields the protein CASSWGGYNSPLHF.

The V call is TRBV9, the J call TRBJ1-6, with D perhaps matching TRBD1 (6 bases). The V gene's germline CDR1 is SGDLS and CDR2 YYNGEE. This CDR3 contains 15 residues. Trimming removed 0 bases at V and 10 bases at J, with 14 bases between. The CDR3 nucleotides read TGTGCCAGCAGCGTAGTGGGCAGGGGAGGCTCACCCCTCCACTTT. Translation: CASSVVGRGGSPLHF.

This chain connects TRBV5-4 to TRBJ2-3; perhaps D is TRBD1 or TRBD2 (5 bases each). Germline CDR1 SGHNT, CDR2 YYREEE (reference sequence). The V and J ends lost 3 bases and 1 base respectively, with 12 bases between them. The CDR3 is made up of 15 amino acids. In DNA, the CDR3 is TGTGCCAGCAGCTCCCTTGGGGGAGGCACAGATACGCAGTATTTT. It is translated as CASSSLGGGTDTQYF. The variable domain in full, with the rest retrieved from reference TRBV5-4 and TRBJ2-3, is ETGVTQSPTHLIKTRGQQVTLRCSSQSGHNTVSWYQQALGQGPQFIFQYYREEENGRGNFPPRFSGLQFPNYSSELNVNALELDDSALYLCASSSLGGGTDTQYFGPGTRLTVL.

This chain links TRBV7-2 with TRBJ1-2, with a tentative D call TRBD1 (6 bases). CDR1 is SGHTA and CDR2 is FQGNSA in the germline V gene. V lost 5 bases, J lost 3 bases, and 13 bases lay in between. The CDR3 extends over 14 amino acids. The CDR3 DNA reads as TGTGCCAGCAGCACCCCAGGGGCCTACTATGGCTACACCTTC. Its translation: CASSTPGAYYGYTF.

The gene calls are TRBV21-1 and TRBJ1-5. TRBV21-1 corresponds to a pseudogene. This CDR3 has 15 amino acids. In nucleotides, the CDR3 is TGTGCCAGTTCAAAGGAGGCCCCGAGCAATCAGCCCCAGCATTTT. Translating it yields CASSKEAPSNQPQHF.

The rearrangement joins TRBV6-5 to TRBJ2-2; D is perhaps TRBD2 (5 bases). Germline assignment: CDR1 MNHEY and CDR2 SVGAGI. The CDR3 is 12 amino acids. Trimming pared 11 bases from V and 5 bases from J, leaving 12 bases between. The CDR3 DNA reads TGTGCCTCGCGGGCGCGTACCGGGGAGCTGTTTTTT. This codes for CASRARTGELFF.

The J gene is TRBJ1-1, the V gene TRBV6-1; 7 bases line up with TRBD1. This CDR3 has 14 residues. With 2 bases clipped from V and 5 bases from J, the junction kept 5 bases outside the gene matches. Germline CDR1 and CDR2: MNHNS and SASEGT. DNA of the CDR3: TGTGCCAGCAGTGAAATGACAGGGTTTACTGAAGCTTTCTTT. It specifies CASSEMTGFTEAFF.

The chain has TRBV6-5 and TRBJ2-7, with D tentatively TRBD2 (6 bases). Germline V lookup: CDR1 MNHEY, CDR2 SVGAGI. CDR3 length: 12 amino acids. The V end lost 5 bases, the J end lost 6 bases, and 11 bases lay between the germline ends. DNA of the CDR3: TGTGCCAGCAGTACGAGACTAGGCGAGCAGTACTTC. Translation gives CASSTRLGEQYF.

The chain employs TRBV4-3 and TRBJ1-2, with TRBD1 matching over 11 bases. CDR1 LGHNA and CDR2 YSLEER come from the germline V gene. The CDR3 sequence is 14 residues long. J was trimmed by 7 bases and V by 3 bases; bases with no gene match: 4. CDR3 sequence reads: CASSHLGQGVGYTF. In DNA, the CDR3 is TGCGCCAGCAGCCACCTGGGACAGGGGGTTGGCTACACCTTC.

This clone has just one count. J is TRBJ2-5 and V is TRBV5-1; D is possibly TRBD1 (7 bases). V was trimmed by 0 bases and J by 7 bases, leaving 16 bases between them. The CDR3 totals 15 residues. CDR1 SGHRS and CDR2 YFSETQ come from the germline V gene. CDR3 sequence: CASSLGGTAEVTQYF. CDR3 sequence (DNA): TGCGCCAGCAGCTTGGGCGGGACAGCCGAGGTGACCCAGTACTTC.